Below, 7 T cell receptor beta chains from the same sample are listed, as sequenced in a study of T cells in Graves' hyperthyroidism and ophthalmopathy. RNA transcripts gave rise to amplified TCR beta CDR3 regions. The primer set for the first-round RT-PCR of the TCR CDR3 was HTBI. Using its own MiXCR run on the multiplex PCR reads, TCRdb lists one record per CDR3 protein. The repertoire includes hundreds of thousands of distinct CDR3 sequences, less than 30% of them detected once, and approximately 30% sits in the top ten. Sequenced input: blood. These receptors were collected from a middle-aged man with Graves' hyperthyroidism that later progressed to Graves' ophthalmopathy.

This clonotype was recorded only once. The rearrangement uses TRBV6-2 or TRBV6-3 and TRBJ2-7; 8 bases fit TRBD2. The germline CDR1 and CDR2 sequences are MNHEY and SVGEGT. The CDR3 contains 15 residues. Trimming cost V 7 bases and J 6 bases; bases outside gene matches: 14. The chain's CDR3 is CASILSGSRRAEQYF. The DNA for the CDR3 is TGTGCCAGCATCTTAAGCGGGAGTCGGCGTGCCGAGCAGTACTTC.

This clonotype was counted many times. Its ends do not fully match the called genes, so a read error is possible. The V and J genes are TRBV14 and TRBJ2-5; no clear D gene. Germline CDR1 is SGHDN and CDR2 is FVKESK. The CDR3 length is 11 residues. The CDR3 spells CANSQGETQYF. The DNA for the CDR3 is TGTGCCAACAGCCAAGGGGAGACCCAGTACTTC.

The table lists this clonotype with a few counts. The V and J genes are TRBV15 and TRBJ2-5; TRBD2 matches at 8 bases. The CDR3 loop spans 13 amino acids. J was trimmed by 4 bases and V by 9 bases; bases with no gene match: 7. The V gene's germline CDR1 is LNHNV and CDR2 YYDKDF (reference sequence). DNA of the CDR3: TGTGCCACGGCGGGGGGAAGGAGAGAGACCCAGTACTTC. Amino acids: CATAGGRRETQYF.

This clonotype was counted ten times or more. The chain couples TRBV18 to TRBJ2-2; weak D call: TRBD1 (5 bases). Per germline, CDR1 KGHSH and CDR2 LQKENI. This CDR3 spans 16 amino acids. The V end was cut by 0 bases, the J end by 0 bases, with 8 bases between. The CDR3 loop reads CASSPPDSANTGELFF. DNA of the CDR3: TGTGCCAGCTCACCACCCGACAGTGCGAACACCGGGGAGCTGTTTTTT. The variable domain in full, completed from reference TRBV18 and TRBJ2-2, reads NAGVMQNPRHLVRRRGQEARLRCSPMKGHSHVYWYRQLPEEGLKFMVYLQKENIIDESGMPKERFSAEFPKEGPSILRIQQVVRGDSAAYFCASSPPDSANTGELFFGEGSRLTVL.

This clonotype came up many times. The CDR3 here is CASSYVYGVNTEAFF. The CDR3 bases are TGTGCCAGCAGTTACGTGTACGGGGTTAACACTGAAGCTTTCTTT. The gene calls are TRBV6-2 or TRBV6-3 and TRBJ1-1, with no clear D. The CDR3 runs to 15 residues. Germline loops: CDR1 MNHEY, CDR2 SVGEGT. Trimming removed 2 bases from V and 2 bases from J, with 12 bases in between.

The chain employs TRBV7-9 and TRBJ1-2; TRBD1 matches 7 bases. The CDR3 loop spans 13 amino acids. Germline V gives CDR1 SEHNR, CDR2 FQNEAQ (reference sequence). Trimming took 5 bases from V and 6 from J; bases not matched to a gene: 6. CDR3 DNA sequence: TGTGCCAGCAGCATCGACAGGGAACATGGCTACACCTTC. It is translated as CASSIDREHGYTF.

CDR3 DNA: TGTGCCAGCAGTTTAGGCAGGGGGGTTGTCACTGAAGCTTTCTTT. Protein: CASSLGRGVVTEAFF. The chain couples TRBV12-3 or TRBV12-4 to TRBJ1-1; TRBD1 agrees at 7 bases. The CDR3 loop spans 15 amino acids. Trimming took 1 base from V and 4 from J; bases not matched to a gene: 6.